The clone carrying this TCR beta chain was seen at least ten times. Trimming left V 3 bases short and J 8 bases short, with 10 bases between. Germline values: CDR1 SEHNR, CDR2 FQNEAQ (reference sequence). The CDR3 contains 12 residues. Library preparation (for TCRbeta) was performed with unique molecular identifiers. TCRdb analysed the PCR reads with MiXCR anew, one entry per CDR3 protein. Of 600,000 to 700,000 distinct CDR3 sequences listed, around 16% were seen once; the top ten hold 1.1%. The data originate from a study of T-cell reconstitution after alpha-beta-depleted transplantation in children.

The genes are TRBV7-9 and TRBJ1-2; D unresolved. The source was PBMCs from the stem cell graft donor, collected from the stem cell graft. This TCR came from a human donor who donated a stem cell graft to a child with acute myeloid leukemia. The CDR3 is CASSLRVDGYTF. Written as DNA, the CDR3 is TGTGCCAGCAGCTTGAGGGTTGACGGCTACACCTTC.